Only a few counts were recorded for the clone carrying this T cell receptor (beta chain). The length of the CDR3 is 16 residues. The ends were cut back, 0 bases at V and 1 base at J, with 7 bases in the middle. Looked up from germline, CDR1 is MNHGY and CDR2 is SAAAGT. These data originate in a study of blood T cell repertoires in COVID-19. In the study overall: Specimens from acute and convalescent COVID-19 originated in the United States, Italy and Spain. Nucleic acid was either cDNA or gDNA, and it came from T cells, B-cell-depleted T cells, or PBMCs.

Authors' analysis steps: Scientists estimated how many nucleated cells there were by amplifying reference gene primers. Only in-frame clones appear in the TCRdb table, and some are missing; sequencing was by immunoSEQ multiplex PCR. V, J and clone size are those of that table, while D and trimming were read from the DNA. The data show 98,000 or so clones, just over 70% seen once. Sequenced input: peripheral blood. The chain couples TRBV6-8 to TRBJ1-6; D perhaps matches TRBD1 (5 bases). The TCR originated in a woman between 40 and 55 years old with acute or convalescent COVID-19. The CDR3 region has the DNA TGTGCCAGCAGTTACTCCTGGACATCCTATAATTCACCCCTCCACTTT. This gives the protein CASSYSWTSYNSPLHF.